This TCR beta chain was documented in a study of cytomegalovirus exposure and HLA in healthy donors (dated by TCRdb to the late 2010s). Study-wide context: An earlier analysis of 587 of the donors reported around 280 Gb of sequence data and 117 million unique TCR beta sequences obtained from about 179 million T cells. An early release covering approximately 600 HLA-typed donors comprised about 290 gigabases of sequencing data and tens of millions of unique TCR sequences. Among the approximately 420 genotyped donors, about 85% belonged to the genetic ancestry cluster associated with self-reported Caucasian donors. The study aimed to test whether cataloging public T cell receptors could reveal signatures of past pathogen exposure. The study used immunosequencing to profile the T cell repertoires of several hundred subjects and linked those repertoires to cytomegalovirus serostatus. A separate validation cohort of 100 to 150 different subjects was used in addition to the roughly 720-subject first cohort. High-throughput TCR immunosequencing, statistical association of individual TCRs with disease status, and machine learning were combined to predict cytomegalovirus infection status. A later analysis re-analyzed previously published TCR beta repertoires from 666 donors and added high-resolution HLA genotyping to study TCR occurrence patterns. In the later analysis, no new phenotypic data were used to find candidate immune exposures; instead, reliance was placed on TCR beta sequences and their occurrence across donors. In an earlier analysis of 587 of the donors, high-throughput TCR beta sequencing was used to judge whether each TCR beta V gene segment behaved as functional or pseudogenic. Donor age, sex, ethnicity and CMV serostatus were compiled alongside the repertoire data. Genome-wide SNP genotypes for about 65% of the roughly 670 donors were used in a later genetic analysis, which treated that subset as a discovery cohort. All discovery cohort repertoires had been generated using a single sequencing platform. Class I and class II HLA loci were covered by the typing at four-digit resolution. Typing coverage varied by locus: about 620-640 donors for A, B, C, DRB1 and DQB1; approximately 520 for DQA1; more than 600 for DPA1; around 450 for DPB1. Because of strong linkage in the cohort, a handful of DR-DQ haplotypes were treated as single units for association and clustering. Across approximately 420 genotyped donors of the cohort, an average of about 220,000 unique TCR beta nucleotide sequences per donor were sequenced, and approximately 19% of those sequences were non-productive. Study-wide conclusions, independent of this receptor: Linkage disequilibrium might explain the correlated functional status among segregating V segments, but an unknown experimental factor could not be excluded. Compared with the approximately 710-donor mean, donors in an Asian-associated ancestry cluster had fewer N-insertions in productive TCRs, according to a later genetic analysis. A later genetic analysis associated a missense DCLRE1C variant with V-gene and J-gene trimming of TCR beta chains, and an independent cohort replicated the association. Because HLA typing was missing for some donors at each locus, association tests included only the typed subset. In a later analysis, around 17,000 TCR beta sequences were associated with specific HLA alleles at a false discovery rate of 0.05. For the cohort, immune exposure information was limited to CMV serostatus. Several of the top co-occurrence clusters appeared to be linked to parvovirus B19, influenza, CMV and Epstein-Barr virus, according to a later analysis. In a later analysis, TCR association rates were found to vary across HLA loci, with the most associated TCRs seen for DRB1 alleles and the fewest for HLA-C alleles. The study listed 150 to 200 TCR beta chains as associated with cytomegalovirus. According to a later analysis, most CMV-associated TCR beta chains appeared to be HLA-restricted, and the HLA associations seemed to be driven largely by CMV exposure. The authors suggested that the approach could potentially be extended to other disease states and immunological phenotypes. A cluster of highly shared sequence variants was judged likely to be a technical artifact of the sequencing pipeline. In vitro tests confirmed that a few of the cytomegalovirus-associated TCR beta chains recognize cytomegalovirus antigens. The 87-base-pair reads could not distinguish some IMGT-functional V segments, including TRBV6-2 and TRBV6-3, so those segments were excluded. In an earlier analysis of a few hundred of the donors, most TCR beta V segments were observed in productive rearrangements about 90% or about 30% of the time, broadly matching IMGT annotations. Assigning TCR associations to individual alleles was difficult when HLA alleles, especially DR and DQ, strongly co-occurred. Sequencing depth was assumed to be roughly uniform across donors in the presence/absence analyses, though that assumption may not hold. This cohort had only TCR beta chains sequenced, and the lack of alpha or paired-chain data limited which features could be detected. While some public TCRs were present in many individuals, most TCR sequences turned up only very rarely across donors. In both the original and validation cohorts, the classifier was reported to diagnose cytomegalovirus status with high specificity and sensitivity. Because counts were too low, 15 to 20 rarely observed V segments, including chromosome 9 orphons, were excluded from the earlier analysis of about 500 of the donors. In a later analysis, HLA-associated TCR beta chains were found to be more clonally expanded and to have lower generation probabilities than equally common non-associated chains. A further reported finding was that TCR beta sequences accurately predicted the HLA-A and HLA-B alleles for most subjects in the first cohort.

As regards this clone: Its specific antigen is unknown. The sample holds no much larger clone one base away, and base qualities are not on file.

Library generation was performed with the immunoSEQ multiplex PCR assay. A mixture of 60 forward primers for TCR Vbeta segments and 13 reverse primers for TCR Jbeta segments was used in the multiplex PCR. Amplification of the CDR3 region of rearranged TCR beta genes was performed with a multiplex PCR assay on genomic DNA. On the Illumina HiSeq System, the amplified TCR beta libraries were sequenced as 87-base-pair reads. For the original study's pipeline: A later analysis counted 65 million to 90 million unique TCR beta chains across the 640 or so repertoires, and around 9.9 million of these chains were shared by at least two donors. Raw reads were error-corrected and collapsed into unique sequences with a nearest-neighbor algorithm that merged closely related sequences to remove PCR and sequencing errors. CDR3 sequences were aligned to IMGT reference sequences to assign V, D and J gene segments. For a sequence to be retained, at least a six-nucleotide match to both a V gene segment and a J gene segment was required. A rearrangement counted as productive if the CDR3 had no stop codons and remained in frame with V and J, and every other rearrangement counted as non-productive. CDR3 was defined by IMGT convention, running from the second conserved V-encoded cysteine to the conserved J-encoded phenylalanine. The earlier analysis of about 530 of the donors excluded any sequence lacking an unambiguous match to a single V gene segment. An earlier analysis of a few hundred of the donors classified V segments as functional when productive rearrangements were above 56.7% and as segregating when the standard deviation between donors was above 5%. A statistical classification framework was developed to diagnose cytomegalovirus status using the catalog of TCR beta chain sequences. In a later analysis, TCR nucleotide sequences were compared against IMGT/GENE-DB human TR gene sequences so that V and J genes could be assigned. Using the TCRdist pipeline, a later analysis assigned CDR3 sequences along with most-parsimonious VDJ recombination scenarios. In a later analysis, every TCR beta chain was defined by the combination of its CDR3 amino acid sequence and its V-gene family, and reads without a unique V-gene family were dropped. As a way to deal with suspected cross-contamination and a sequencing artifact, a later analysis dropped more than 500 nucleotide sequences that were highly shared and had low generation probability. A later analysis calculated a clonal expansion index for each public chain from normalized within-repertoire ranks of inferred template counts. In a later analysis, generation probabilities were computed using a VDJ recombination model fitted to out-of-frame rearrangements, and the results were checked against IGoR. A later analysis scored TCR-TCR, TCR-HLA and TCR-CMV co-occurrence with hypergeometric tests, applying a repertoire-size bias correction to TCR pairs. In a later analysis, false discovery rates were estimated by permuting HLA or CMV assignments 20 times. A later analysis grouped co-occurring TCRs with DBSCAN, adding TCRdist sequence similarity when clustering within HLA-allele-positive subsets. Repertoires with fewer than 30,000 or more than 120,000 public chains, plus five repertoires with anomalous nucleotide sharing, were excluded from co-occurrence clustering. Here the immuneACCESS table is served through TCRdb, limited to in-frame sequences with V and J called. Missing clones are a known gap in these copies; in checked studies unresolved V genes cover under half, and the rest lacks a known reason. The V and J calls and clone size were taken over from that table, and D and trimming were inferred from the DNA. The sample profile shows over 150,000 clones; roughly 80% of them were found once. The ten largest clones capture almost 7% of the sample.

V ends up 0 bases short and J 2 bases short, with an unmatched junction base count of 3. Counted from cysteine to phenylalanine, this CDR3 has 15 amino acids. Only the CDR3 DNA stays, 45 bases, in frame from base 1. From the germline V gene, CDR1 is SGHDT and CDR2 is YYEEEE. The cohort comprised 710 or so healthy bone marrow donors. At the time of sampling, all cohort members were nominally healthy, though unrecorded immune exposures were likely present. The donor was CMV seropositive and was included in the group of 270 or so seropositive cohort members. Each donor provided a peripheral blood sample, and peripheral blood mononuclear cells were used for TCR beta sequencing. Genomic DNA extraction from the blood cell samples was performed with the Qiagen DNeasy Blood Extraction Kit.

The TCR was taken from a man in his thirties or forties in good health and CMV-seropositive. Sequencing was done on a sample of PBMCs. Recombination linked TRBV5-6 to TRBJ2-7; TRBD2 matches 9 bases in the middle. CDR3 protein: CASSLGGLAAYEQYF. Here is the DNA: TGTGCCAGCAGCTTGGGGGGACTAGCTGCCTACGAGCAGTACTTC.